This T cell receptor beta chain came from a study of T cell changes during pregnancy in multiple sclerosis (dated by TCRdb to the late 2010s). Some background on the complete study: The study examined how the T cell repertoire changed over the course of pregnancy in women with multiple sclerosis.

About this clone itself: Its antigen target is currently unknown. No clone much larger than this one lies a single base away; base qualities are absent.

Library creation used the immunoSEQ multiplex PCR assay. Entries here come from immuneACCESS through TCRdb and include only in-frame sequences with V and J called. Some clones fail to appear in such tables; in the studies checked, an unresolved V gene covers under half of the shortfall, and the cause of the remainder is unknown. This sample comprises about 70,000 clones, about 94% of them detected only once. The ten largest clonotypes hold 0.58% of the sample. Reading the germline V gene (reference sequence) gives CDR1 MNHEY and CDR2 SMNVEV. From cysteine to phenylalanine, the CDR3 is 15 amino acids long. The retained sequence is limited to the CDR3, 45 bases, with the frame set at the first base. V lost 5 bases and J lost 2 bases; the stretch between them is 16 bases long.

This specimen consisted of peripheral blood, obtained in the third trimester of pregnancy. The chain couples TRBV27 to TRBJ2-7; matching of 6 bases hints at TRBD2 as the D gene. The TCR sequence derives from a female donor with multiple sclerosis, enrolled in a pregnancy study. The CDR3 reads CASSPGVGPAYEQYF. The DNA is TGTGCCAGCAGTCCGGGGGTCGGGCCCGCCTACGAGCAGTACTTC.